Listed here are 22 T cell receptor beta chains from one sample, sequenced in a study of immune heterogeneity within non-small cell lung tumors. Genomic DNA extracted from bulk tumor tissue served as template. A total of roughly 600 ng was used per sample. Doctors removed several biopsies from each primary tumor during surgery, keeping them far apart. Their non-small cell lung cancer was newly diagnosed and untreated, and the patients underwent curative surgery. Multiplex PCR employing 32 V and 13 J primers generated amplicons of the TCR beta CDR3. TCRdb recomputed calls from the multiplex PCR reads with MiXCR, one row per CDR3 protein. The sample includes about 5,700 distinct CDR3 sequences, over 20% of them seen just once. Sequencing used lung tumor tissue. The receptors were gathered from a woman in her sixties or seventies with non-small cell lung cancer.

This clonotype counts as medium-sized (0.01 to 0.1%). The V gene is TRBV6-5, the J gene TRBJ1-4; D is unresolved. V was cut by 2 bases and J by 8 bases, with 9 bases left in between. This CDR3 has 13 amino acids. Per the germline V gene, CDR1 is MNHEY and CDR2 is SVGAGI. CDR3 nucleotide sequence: TGTGCCAGCAGTTACCAAGCGAGAGAAAAACTGTTTTTT. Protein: CASSYQAREKLFF.

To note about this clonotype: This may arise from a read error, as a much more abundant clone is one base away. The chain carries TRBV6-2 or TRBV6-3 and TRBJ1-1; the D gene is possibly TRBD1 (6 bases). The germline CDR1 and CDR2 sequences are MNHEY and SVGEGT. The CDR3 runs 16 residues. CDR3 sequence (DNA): TGTGCCAGCAGTTACTCGACAGGAAGGGGGAACACTGAATCTTTCTTT. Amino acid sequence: CASSYSTGRGNTESFF.

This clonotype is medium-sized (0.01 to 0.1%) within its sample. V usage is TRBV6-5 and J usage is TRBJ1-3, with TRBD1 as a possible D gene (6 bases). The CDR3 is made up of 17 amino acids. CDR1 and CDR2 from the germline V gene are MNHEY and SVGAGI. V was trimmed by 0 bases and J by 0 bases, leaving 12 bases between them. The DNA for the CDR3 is TGTGCCAGCAGTTACTCGAGAGGGGGACTCTCTGGAAACACCATATATTTT. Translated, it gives CASSYSRGGLSGNTIYF.

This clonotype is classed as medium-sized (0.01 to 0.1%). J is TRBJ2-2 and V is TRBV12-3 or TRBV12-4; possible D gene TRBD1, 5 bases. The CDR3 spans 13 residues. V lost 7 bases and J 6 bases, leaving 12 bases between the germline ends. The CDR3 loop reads CASTRRGPGELFF. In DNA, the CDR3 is TGTGCCAGCACTAGAAGGGGTCCCGGGGAGCTGTTTTTT.

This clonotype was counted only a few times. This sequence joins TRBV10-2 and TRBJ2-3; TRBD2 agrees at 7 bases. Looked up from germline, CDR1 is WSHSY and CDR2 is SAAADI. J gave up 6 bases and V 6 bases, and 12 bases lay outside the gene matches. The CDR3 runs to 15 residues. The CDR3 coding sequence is TGCGCCAGCAGCCCGGGACTACCCCTTTCTGATACGCAGTATTTT. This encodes CASSPGLPLSDTQYF.

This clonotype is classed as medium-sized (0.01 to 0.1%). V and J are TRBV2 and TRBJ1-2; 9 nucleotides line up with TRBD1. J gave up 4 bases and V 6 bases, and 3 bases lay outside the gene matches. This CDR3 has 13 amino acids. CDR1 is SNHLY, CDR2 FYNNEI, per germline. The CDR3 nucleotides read TGTGCCAGCAGCGGGACAGGGAGCTATGGCTACACCTTC. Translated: CASSGTGSYGYTF.

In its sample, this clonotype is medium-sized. DNA of the CDR3: TGCGCCAGCAGCTTGGCCAGGCCAGCCACAGATACGCAGTATTTT. Protein product: CASSLARPATDTQYF. V usage is TRBV5-1 and J usage is TRBJ2-3; D gene ambiguous. Germline CDR1 SGHRS, CDR2 YFSETQ. The CDR3 extends over 15 amino acids. V lost 0 bases to trimming and J lost 2 bases, with 10 bases between them.

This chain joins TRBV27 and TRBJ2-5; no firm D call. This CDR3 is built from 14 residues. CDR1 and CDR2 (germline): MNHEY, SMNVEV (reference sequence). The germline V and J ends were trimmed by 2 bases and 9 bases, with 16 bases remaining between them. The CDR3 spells CASSLGVAGGAQYF. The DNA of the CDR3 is TGTGCCAGCAGTTTAGGTGTGGCCGGTGGGGCCCAGTACTTC.

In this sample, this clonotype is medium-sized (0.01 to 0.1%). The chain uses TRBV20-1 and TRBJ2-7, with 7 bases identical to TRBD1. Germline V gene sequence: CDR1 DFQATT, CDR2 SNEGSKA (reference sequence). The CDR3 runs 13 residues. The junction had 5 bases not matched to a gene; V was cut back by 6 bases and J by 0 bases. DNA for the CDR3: TGCAGTGCCCCGGGACAGAACTCCTACGAGCAGTACTTC. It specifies CSAPGQNSYEQYF.

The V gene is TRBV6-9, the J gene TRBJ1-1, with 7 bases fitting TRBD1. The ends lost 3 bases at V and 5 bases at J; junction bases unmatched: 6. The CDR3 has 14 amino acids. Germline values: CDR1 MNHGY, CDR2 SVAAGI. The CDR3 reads CASSYRGGRTEAFF. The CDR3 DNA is TGTGCCAGCAGTTACAGAGGGGGCCGGACTGAAGCTTTCTTT.

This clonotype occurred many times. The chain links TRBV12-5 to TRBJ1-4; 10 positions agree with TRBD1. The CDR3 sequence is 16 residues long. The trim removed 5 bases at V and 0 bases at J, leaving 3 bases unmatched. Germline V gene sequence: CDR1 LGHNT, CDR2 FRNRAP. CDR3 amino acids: CASGRDRGSTNEKLFF. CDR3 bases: TGTGCTAGTGGTCGGGACAGGGGTTCAACTAATGAAAAACTGTTTTTT.

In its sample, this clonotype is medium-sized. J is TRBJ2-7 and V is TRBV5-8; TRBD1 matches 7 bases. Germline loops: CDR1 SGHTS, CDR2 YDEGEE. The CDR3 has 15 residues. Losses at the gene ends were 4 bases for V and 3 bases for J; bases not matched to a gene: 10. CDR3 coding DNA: TGTGCCAGCAGCCCACTAACAGGGGTAGGCTACGAGCAGTACTTC. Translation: CASSPLTGVGYEQYF.

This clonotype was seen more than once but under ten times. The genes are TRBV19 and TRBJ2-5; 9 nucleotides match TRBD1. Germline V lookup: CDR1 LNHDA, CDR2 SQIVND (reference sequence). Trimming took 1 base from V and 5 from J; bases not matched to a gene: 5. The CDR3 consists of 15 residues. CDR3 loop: CASSIAAGQGETQYF. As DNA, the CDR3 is TGTGCCAGTAGTATAGCTGCGGGACAGGGTGAGACCCAGTACTTC.

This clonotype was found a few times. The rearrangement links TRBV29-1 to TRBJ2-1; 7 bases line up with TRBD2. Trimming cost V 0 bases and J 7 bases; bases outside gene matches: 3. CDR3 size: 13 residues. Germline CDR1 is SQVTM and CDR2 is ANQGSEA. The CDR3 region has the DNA TGCAGCGTTGAAGAGACTAGCCGAAATGAGCAGTTCTTC. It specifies CSVEETSRNEQFF.

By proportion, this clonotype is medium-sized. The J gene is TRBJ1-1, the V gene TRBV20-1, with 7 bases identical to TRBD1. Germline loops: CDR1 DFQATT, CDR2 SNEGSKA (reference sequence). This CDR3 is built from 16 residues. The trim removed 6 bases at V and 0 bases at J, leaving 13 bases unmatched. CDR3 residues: CSALWRTGQMNTEAFF. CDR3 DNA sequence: TGCAGTGCCTTGTGGAGGACAGGACAGATGAACACTGAAGCTTTCTTT.

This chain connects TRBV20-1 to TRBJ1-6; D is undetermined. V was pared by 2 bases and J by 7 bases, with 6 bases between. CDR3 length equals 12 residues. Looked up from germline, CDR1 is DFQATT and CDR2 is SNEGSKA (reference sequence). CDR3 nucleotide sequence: TGCAGTGCTAGACAATCAAATTCACCCCTCCACTTT. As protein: CSARQSNSPLHF.

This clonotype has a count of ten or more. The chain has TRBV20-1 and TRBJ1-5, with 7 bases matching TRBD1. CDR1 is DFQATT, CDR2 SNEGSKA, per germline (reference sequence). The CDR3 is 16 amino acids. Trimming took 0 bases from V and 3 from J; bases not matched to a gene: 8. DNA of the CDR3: TGCAGTGCTAGAGATCTCAGACAGGGTGCCAATCAGCCCCAGCATTTT. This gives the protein CSARDLRQGANQPQHF.

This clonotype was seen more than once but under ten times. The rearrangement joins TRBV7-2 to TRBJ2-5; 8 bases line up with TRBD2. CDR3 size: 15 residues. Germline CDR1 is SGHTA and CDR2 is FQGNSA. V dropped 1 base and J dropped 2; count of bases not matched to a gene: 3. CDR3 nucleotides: TGTGCCAGCAGCTTAGACGGGGGGGGACAAGAGACCCAGTACTTC. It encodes CASSLDGGGQETQYF.

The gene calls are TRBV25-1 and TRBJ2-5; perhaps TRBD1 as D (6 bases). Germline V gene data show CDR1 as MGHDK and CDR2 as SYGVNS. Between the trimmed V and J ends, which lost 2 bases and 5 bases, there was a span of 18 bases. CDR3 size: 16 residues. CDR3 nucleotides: TGTGCCAGCAGTGAAGAGGACCCGGCAGGGGTCGAGACCCAGTACTTC. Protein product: CASSEEDPAGVETQYF.

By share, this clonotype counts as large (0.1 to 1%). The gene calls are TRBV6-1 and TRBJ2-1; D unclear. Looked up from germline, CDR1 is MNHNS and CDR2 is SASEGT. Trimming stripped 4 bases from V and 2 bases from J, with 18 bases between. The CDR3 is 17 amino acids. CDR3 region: CASSVGKEAGAYNEQFF. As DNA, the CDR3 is TGTGCCAGCAGTGTAGGTAAGGAAGCTGGGGCCTACAATGAGCAGTTCTTC.

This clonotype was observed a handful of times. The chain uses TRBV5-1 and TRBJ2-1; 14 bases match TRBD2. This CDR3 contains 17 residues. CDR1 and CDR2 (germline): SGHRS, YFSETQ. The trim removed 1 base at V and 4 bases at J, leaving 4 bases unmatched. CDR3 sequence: CASSLLGTSGSYNEQFF. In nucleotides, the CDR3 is TGCGCCAGCAGCTTGCTCGGGACTAGCGGGAGTTACAATGAGCAGTTCTTC.

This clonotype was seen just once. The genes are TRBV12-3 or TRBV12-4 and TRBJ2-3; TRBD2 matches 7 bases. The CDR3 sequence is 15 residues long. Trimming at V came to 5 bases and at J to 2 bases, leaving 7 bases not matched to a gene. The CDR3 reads CASSPWGRDTDTQYF. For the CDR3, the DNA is TGTGCCAGCAGTCCTTGGGGGAGGGACACAGATACGCAGTATTTT.